This T cell receptor (beta chain) originates from a study of T cells in Graves' hyperthyroidism and ophthalmopathy. The CDR3 sequence is 14 residues long. The junction had 6 bases not matched to a gene; V was cut back by 4 bases and J by 6 bases. Germline-derived CDR1 and CDR2 are KGHDR and SFDVKD. Clinicians diagnosed patients from clinical symptoms, serum thyroxine and TRAb, thyroid ultrasound and orbital computed tomography. Amplified TCR beta CDR3 regions derived from RNA transcripts. The HTBI primer set served for first-round RT-PCR of the TCR CDR3. TCRdb processed the multiplex PCR reads anew with MiXCR; each CDR3 protein has one entry. The repertoire holds some 490,000 distinct CDR3 sequences, around a fifth seen once, with under 55% in the top ten.

Material: blood. This clonotype was sampled from a woman aged 70-85 years with Graves' ophthalmopathy. The rearrangement uses TRBV24-1 and TRBJ2-3; the match to TRBD2 covers 7 bases. In DNA, the CDR3 is TGTGCCACCAGTGACCCAACCGGGGGGGATACGCAGTATTTT. Encoded protein: CATSDPTGGDTQYF.